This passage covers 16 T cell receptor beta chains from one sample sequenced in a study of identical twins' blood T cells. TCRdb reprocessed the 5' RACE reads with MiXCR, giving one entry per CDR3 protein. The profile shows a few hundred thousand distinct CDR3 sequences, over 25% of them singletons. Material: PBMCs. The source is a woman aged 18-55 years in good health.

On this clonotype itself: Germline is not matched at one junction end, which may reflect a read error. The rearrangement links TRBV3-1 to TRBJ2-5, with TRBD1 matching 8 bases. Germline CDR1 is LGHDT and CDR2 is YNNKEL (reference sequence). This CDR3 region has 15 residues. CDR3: CAGSRRDRLEETQYF. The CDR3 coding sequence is TGTGCCGGCAGCCGCCGGGACAGGTTAGAAGAGACCCAGTACTTC.

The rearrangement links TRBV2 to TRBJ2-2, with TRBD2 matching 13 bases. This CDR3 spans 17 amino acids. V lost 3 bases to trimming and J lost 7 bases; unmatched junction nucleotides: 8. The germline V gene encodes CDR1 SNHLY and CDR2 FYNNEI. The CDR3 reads CASSDPPGLAGVGELFF. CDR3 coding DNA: TGTGCCAGCAGTGACCCCCCAGGACTAGCGGGGGTCGGGGAGCTGTTTTTT.

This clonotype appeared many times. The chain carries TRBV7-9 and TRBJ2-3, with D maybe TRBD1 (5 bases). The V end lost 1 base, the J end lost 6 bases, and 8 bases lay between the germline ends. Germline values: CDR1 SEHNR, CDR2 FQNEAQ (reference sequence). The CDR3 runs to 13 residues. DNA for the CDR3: TGTGCCAGCAGCTTAGGACAGAAGGATACGCAGTATTTT. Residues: CASSLGQKDTQYF.

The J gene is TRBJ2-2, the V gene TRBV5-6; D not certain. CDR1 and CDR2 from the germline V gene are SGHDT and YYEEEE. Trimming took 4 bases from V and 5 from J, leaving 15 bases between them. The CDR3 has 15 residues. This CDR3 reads CASSKLSSGTGELFF. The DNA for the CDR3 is TGTGCCAGCAGCAAATTGTCTAGTGGGACCGGGGAGCTGTTTTTT.

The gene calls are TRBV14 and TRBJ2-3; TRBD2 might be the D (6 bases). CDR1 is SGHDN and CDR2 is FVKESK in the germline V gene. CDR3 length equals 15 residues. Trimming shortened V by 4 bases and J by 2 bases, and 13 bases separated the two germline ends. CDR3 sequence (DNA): TGTGCCAGCAGCCGATCGGGACTTTACACAGATACGCAGTATTTT. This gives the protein CASSRSGLYTDTQYF.

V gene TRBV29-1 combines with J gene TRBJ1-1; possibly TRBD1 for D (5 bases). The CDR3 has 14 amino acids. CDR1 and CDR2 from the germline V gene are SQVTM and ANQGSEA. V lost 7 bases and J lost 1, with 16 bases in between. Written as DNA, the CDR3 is TGCAGCGGTGGAGGAGGCAGGGCGAACACTGAAGCTTTCTTT. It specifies CSGGGGRANTEAFF.

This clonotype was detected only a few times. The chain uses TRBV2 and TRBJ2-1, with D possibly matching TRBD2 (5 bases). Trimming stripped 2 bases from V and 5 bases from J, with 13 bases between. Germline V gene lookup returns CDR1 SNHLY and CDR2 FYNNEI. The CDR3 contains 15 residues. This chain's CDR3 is CASSETRADHNEQFF. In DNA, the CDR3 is TGTGCCAGCAGTGAAACGAGGGCAGACCACAATGAGCAGTTCTTC. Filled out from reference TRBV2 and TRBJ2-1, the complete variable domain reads EPEVTQTPSHQVTQMGQEVILRCVPISNHLYFYWYRQILGQKVEFLVSFYNNEISEKSEIFDDQFSVERPDGSNFTLKIRSTKLEDSAMYFCASSETRADHNEQFFGPGTRLTVL.

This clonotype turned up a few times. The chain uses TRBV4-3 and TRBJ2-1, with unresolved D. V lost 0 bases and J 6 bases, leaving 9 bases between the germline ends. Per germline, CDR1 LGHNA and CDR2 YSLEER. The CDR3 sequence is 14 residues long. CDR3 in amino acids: CASSQDTRFNEQFF. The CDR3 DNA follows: TGCGCCAGCAGCCAAGATACTCGATTCAATGAGCAGTTCTTC.

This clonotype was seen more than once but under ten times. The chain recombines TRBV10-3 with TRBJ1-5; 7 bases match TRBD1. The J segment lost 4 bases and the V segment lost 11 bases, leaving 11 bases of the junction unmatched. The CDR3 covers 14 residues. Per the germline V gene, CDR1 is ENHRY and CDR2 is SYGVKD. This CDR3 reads CASSGQSPNQPQHF. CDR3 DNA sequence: TGTGCCTCGTCGGGACAGTCCCCGAATCAGCCCCAGCATTTT.

CDR3 loop: CASSQDYREHNEQFF. CDR3 DNA: TGCGCCAGCAGCCAAGACTACAGAGAGCACAATGAGCAGTTCTTC. The genes are TRBV4-3 and TRBJ2-1; D call uncertain. V lost 0 bases to trimming and J lost 5 bases, with 11 bases between them. Looked up from germline, CDR1 is LGHNA and CDR2 is YSLEER. This CDR3 has 15 amino acids.

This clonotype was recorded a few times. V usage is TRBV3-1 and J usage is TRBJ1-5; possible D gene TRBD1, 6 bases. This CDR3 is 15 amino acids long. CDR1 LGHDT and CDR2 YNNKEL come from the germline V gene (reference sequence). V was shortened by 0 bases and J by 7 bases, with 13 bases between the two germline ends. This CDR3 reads CASSQDYREGQPQHF. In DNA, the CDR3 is TGTGCCAGCAGCCAAGATTACAGGGAAGGCCAGCCCCAGCATTTT.

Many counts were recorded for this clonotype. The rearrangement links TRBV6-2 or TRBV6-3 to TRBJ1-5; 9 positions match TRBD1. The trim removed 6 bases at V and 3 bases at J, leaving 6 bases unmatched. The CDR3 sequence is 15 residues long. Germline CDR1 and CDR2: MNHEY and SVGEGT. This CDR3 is CASRSGTGYNQPQHF. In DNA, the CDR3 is TGTGCCAGCAGATCCGGGACAGGGTACAATCAGCCCCAGCATTTT.

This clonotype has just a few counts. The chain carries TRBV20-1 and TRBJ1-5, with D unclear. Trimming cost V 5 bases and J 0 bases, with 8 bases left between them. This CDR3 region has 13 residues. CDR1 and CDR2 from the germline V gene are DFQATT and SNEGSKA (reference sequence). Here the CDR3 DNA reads TGCAGTGCTGCCGTAAATAGCAATCAGCCCCAGCATTTT. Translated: CSAAVNSNQPQHF.

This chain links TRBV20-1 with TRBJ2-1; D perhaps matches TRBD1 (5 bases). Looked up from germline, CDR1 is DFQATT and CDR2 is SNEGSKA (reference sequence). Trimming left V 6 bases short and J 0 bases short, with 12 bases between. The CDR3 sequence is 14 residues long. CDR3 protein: CSAPTASSYNEQFF. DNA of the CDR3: TGCAGTGCCCCGACAGCGAGCTCCTACAATGAGCAGTTCTTC.

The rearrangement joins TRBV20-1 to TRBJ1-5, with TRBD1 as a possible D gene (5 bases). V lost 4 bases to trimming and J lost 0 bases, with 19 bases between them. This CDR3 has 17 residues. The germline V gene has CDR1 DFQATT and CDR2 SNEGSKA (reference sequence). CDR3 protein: CSAKKRDEGYSNQPQHF. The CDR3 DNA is TGCAGTGCTAAAAAACGGGACGAGGGATATAGCAATCAGCCCCAGCATTTT.

CDR3 coding DNA: TGCAGTGCTAGAGATCAGGGGCGTCAGAATCAGCCCCAGCATTTT. Translated, it gives CSARDQGRQNQPQHF. The V and J genes are TRBV20-1 and TRBJ1-5; a weak D match, TRBD1 (6 bases). The germline V gene encodes CDR1 DFQATT and CDR2 SNEGSKA (reference sequence). The CDR3 length is 15 residues. Trimming took 0 bases from V and 4 from J, leaving 13 bases between them.